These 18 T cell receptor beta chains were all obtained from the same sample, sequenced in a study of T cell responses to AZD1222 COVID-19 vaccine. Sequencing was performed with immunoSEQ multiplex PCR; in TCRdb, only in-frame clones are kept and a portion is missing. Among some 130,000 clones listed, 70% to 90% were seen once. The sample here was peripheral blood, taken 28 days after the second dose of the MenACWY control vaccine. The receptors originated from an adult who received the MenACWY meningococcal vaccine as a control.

Here the CDR3 DNA reads TGTGCCAGCAGTGTAACTAGCGCAAACTCTGGGGCCAACGTCCTGACTTTC. Translated, it gives CASSVTSANSGANVLTF. This rearrangement joins TRBV6-4 to TRBJ2-6; 7 bases map to TRBD2. V lost 4 bases to trimming and J lost 0 bases; unmatched junction nucleotides: 6. There are 17 residues in the CDR3. Per germline, CDR1 MRHNA and CDR2 SNTAGT.

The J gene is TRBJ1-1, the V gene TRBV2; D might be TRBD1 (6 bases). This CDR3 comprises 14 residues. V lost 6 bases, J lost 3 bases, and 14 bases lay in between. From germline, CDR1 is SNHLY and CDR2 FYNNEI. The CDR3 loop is CASSITGRDTEAFF. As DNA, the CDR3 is TGTGCCAGCAGCATCACAGGGCGAGACACTGAAGCTTTCTTT.

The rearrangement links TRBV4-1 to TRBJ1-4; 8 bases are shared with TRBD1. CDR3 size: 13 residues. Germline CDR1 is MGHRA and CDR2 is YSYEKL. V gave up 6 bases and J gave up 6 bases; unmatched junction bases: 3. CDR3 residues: CASRMTGDEKLFF. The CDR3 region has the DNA TGCGCCAGCAGGATGACAGGGGATGAAAAACTGTTTTTT.

The CDR3 spells CASSDSVRAEKLFF. The CDR3 coding sequence is TGTGCCAGCAGCGACTCGGTTCGAGCTGAAAAACTGTTTTTT. The V call is TRBV3-1 (or the pseudogene TRBV3-2), the J call TRBJ1-4; D gene unclear. CDR1 is LGHDT and CDR2 is YNNKEL in the germline V gene (reference sequence). The CDR3 is 14 residues long. With 5 bases removed from V and 7 bases from J, the gap between germline ends came to 14 bases.

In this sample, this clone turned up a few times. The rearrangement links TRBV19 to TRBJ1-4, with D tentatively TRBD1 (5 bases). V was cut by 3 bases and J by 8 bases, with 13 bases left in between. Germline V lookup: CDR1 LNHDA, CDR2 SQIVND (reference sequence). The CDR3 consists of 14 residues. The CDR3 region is CASSILAWGEKLFF. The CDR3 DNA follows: TGTGCCAGTAGTATCCTGGCATGGGGGGAAAAACTGTTTTTT.

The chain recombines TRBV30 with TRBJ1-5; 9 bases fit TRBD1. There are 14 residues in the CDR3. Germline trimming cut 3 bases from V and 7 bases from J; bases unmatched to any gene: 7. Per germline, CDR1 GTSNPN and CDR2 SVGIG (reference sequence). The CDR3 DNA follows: TGTGCCTGGAGCGCACAGGGGGCTATACAGCCCCAGCATTTT. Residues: CAWSAQGAIQPQHF.

The CDR3 region is CASSEYGDSYNEQFF. The CDR3 nucleotides read TGTGCCAGCAGTGAATATGGGGATTCCTACAATGAGCAGTTCTTC. The chain couples TRBV6-1 to TRBJ2-1, with D hard to call. V was shortened by 2 bases and J by 1 base, with 9 bases between the two germline ends. This CDR3 spans 15 amino acids. Germline CDR1 is MNHNS and CDR2 is SASEGT.

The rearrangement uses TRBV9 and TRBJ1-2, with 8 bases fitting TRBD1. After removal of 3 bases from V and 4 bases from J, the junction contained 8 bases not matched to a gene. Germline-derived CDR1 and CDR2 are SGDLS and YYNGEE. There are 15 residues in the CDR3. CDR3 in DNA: TGTGCCAGCAGCGCCGGGGGGGACAGGCGCTATGGCTACACCTTC. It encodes CASSAGGDRRYGYTF.

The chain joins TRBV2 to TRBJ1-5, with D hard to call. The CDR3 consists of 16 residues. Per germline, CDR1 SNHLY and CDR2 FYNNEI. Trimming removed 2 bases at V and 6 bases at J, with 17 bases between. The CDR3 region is CASSEMSGIRLQPQHF. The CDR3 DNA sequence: TGTGCCAGCAGTGAAATGTCGGGGATCCGGCTTCAGCCCCAGCATTTT.

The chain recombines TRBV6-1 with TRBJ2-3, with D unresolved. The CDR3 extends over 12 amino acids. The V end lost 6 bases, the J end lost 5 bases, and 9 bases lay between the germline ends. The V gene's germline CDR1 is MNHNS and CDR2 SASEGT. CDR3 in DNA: TGTGCCAGCAGGGGTCCCGGAGATACGCAGTATTTT. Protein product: CASRGPGDTQYF.

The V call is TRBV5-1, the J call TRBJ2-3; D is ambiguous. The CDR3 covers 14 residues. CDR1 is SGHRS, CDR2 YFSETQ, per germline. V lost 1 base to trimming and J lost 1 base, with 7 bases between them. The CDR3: CASSLTKGTDTQYF. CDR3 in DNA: TGCGCCAGCAGCTTGACAAAGGGCACAGATACGCAGTATTTT.

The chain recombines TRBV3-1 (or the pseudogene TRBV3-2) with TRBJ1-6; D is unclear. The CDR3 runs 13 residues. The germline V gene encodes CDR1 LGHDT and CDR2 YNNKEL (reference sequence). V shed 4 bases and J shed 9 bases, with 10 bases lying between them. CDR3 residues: CASSPSIGSPLHF. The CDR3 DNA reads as TGTGCCAGCAGCCCTAGCATAGGTTCACCCCTCCACTTT.

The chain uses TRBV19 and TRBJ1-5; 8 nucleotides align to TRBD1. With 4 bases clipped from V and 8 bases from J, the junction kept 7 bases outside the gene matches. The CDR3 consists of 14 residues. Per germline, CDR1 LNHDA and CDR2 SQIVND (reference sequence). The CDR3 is CASSRSDRVKPQHF. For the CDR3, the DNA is TGTGCCAGTAGTAGATCGGACAGGGTGAAGCCCCAGCATTTT.

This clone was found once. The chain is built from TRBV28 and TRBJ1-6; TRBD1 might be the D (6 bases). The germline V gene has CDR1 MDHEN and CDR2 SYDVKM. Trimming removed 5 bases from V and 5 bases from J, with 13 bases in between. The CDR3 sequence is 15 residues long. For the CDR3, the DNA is TGTGCCAGCAGTAAGACAGGAACAGATAATTCACCCCTCCACTTT. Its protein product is CASSKTGTDNSPLHF.

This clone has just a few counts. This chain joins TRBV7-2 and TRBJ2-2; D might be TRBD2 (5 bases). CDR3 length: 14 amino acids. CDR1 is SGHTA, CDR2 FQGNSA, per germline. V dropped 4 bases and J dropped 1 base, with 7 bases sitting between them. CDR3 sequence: CASSSDLNTGELFF. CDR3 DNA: TGTGCCAGCAGCTCGGACTTGAACACCGGGGAGCTGTTTTTT.

CDR3 sequence (DNA): TGTGCCAGCAGTTCTGGGCTGGGACGGGATAGAGGCACAACTAATGAAAAACTGTTTTTT. Encoded protein: CASSSGLGRDRGTTNEKLFF. The chain employs TRBV28 and TRBJ1-4, with D possibly TRBD1 on 5 matching bases. The length of the CDR3 is 20 residues. The V and J ends lost 4 bases and 0 bases respectively, with 24 bases between them. Germline CDR1 and CDR2: MDHEN and SYDVKM.

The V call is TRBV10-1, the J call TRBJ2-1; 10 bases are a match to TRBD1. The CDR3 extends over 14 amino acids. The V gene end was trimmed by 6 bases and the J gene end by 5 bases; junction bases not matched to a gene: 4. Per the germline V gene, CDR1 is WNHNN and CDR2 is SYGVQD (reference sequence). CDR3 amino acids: CASRKDRGNNEQFF. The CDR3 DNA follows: TGCGCCAGCAGAAAGGACAGGGGGAACAATGAGCAGTTCTTC.

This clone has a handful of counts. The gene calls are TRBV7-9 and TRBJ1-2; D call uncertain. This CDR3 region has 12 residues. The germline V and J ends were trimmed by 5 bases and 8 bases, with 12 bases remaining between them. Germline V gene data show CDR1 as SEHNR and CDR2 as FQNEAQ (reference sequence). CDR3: CASSPEAMGYTF. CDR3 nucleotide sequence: TGTGCCAGCAGCCCCGAGGCGATGGGCTACACCTTC.